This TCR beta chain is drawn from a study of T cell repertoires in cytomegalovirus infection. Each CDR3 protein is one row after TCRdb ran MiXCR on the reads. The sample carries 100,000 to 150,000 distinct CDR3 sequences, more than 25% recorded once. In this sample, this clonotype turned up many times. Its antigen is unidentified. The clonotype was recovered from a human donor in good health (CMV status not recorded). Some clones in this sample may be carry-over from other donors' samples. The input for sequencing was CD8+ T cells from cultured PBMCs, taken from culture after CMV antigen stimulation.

The DNA of the CDR3 is TGCGCCAGCAGCCCGGGACAGGGAGACCTCGAGACCCAGTACTTC. This codes for CASSPGQGDLETQYF. V gene TRBV5-1 combines with J gene TRBJ2-5; 9 nucleotides line up with TRBD1. CDR3 length equals 15 residues. Germline V gene sequence: CDR1 SGHRS, CDR2 YFSETQ. V dropped 4 bases and J dropped 5; count of bases not matched to a gene: 9.